The clone carrying this TCR beta chain was observed a few times. The data originate from a study of technical replicates of blood from several donors. Libraries were prepared by immunoSEQ multiplex PCR; TCRdb keeps only in-frame clonotypes and omits some of them. The sample consists of 50,000 to 70,000 clones, 86% of them appearing once. This clonotype originated in a human donor in good health. Some clones in this sample may be carry-over from other donors' samples. The sequencing input was PBMCs.

The CDR3 nucleotides are TGTGCCAGTACTCCCGACAGGGATGGCTACACCTTC. The encoded protein is CASTPDRDGYTF. The chain recombines TRBV19 with TRBJ1-2; 7 positions agree with TRBD1. Per the germline V gene, CDR1 is LNHDA and CDR2 is SQIVND (reference sequence). The CDR3 extends over 12 amino acids. V was pared by 7 bases and J by 6 bases, with 5 bases of the junction left unmatched.